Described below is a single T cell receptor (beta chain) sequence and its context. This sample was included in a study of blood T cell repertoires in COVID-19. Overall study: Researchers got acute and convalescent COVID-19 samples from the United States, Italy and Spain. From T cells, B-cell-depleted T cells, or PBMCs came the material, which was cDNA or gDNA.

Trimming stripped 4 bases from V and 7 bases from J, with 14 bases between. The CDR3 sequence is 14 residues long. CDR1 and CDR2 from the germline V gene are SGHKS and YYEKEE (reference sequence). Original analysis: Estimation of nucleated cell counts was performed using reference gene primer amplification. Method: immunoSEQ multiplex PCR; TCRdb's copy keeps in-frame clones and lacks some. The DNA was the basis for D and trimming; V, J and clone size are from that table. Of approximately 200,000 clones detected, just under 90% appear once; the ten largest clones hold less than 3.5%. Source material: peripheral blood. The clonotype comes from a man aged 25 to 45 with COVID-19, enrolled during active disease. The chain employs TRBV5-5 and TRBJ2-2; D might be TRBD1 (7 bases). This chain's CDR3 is CASSLTGRGGELFF. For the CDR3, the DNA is TGTGCCAGCAGCCTGACAGGGCGGGGCGGGGAGCTGTTTTTT.